Listed here is a single TCR beta chain. Its specificity is not known. The ends were cut back, 2 bases at V and 0 bases at J, with 7 bases in the middle. The V gene's germline CDR1 is SNHLY and CDR2 FYNNEI. The CDR3 length is 14 residues. The sample is drawn from a study of glioma-infiltrating T cells. The iRepertoire nested amplicon-rescue multiplex PCR amplified TCR alpha and beta CDR3s from RNA. Tissue mRNA or PBMC total RNA, about 90-450 ng, went into one-step reverse transcription and amplification. Via MiXCR, TCRdb re-called the multiplex PCR reads, giving one row per CDR3 protein. The sample holds over 130,000 distinct CDR3 sequences, about two fifths seen once. Points from the study as a whole: Gliomas, especially low-grade, showed above-expected tissue-blood divergence; non-neoplastic patients showed below. CDR3 overlap between tissue and blood was very small.

The chain recombines TRBV2 with TRBJ1-1, with D uncertain. Specimen: glioma tissue, nonneoplastic brain tissue, or PBMCs (not recorded which). This TCR was recovered from a human donor with low-grade glioma or glioblastoma, undergoing nonglioma brain surgery, or in good health (not recorded which). The CDR3 protein is CASSETQMNTEAFF. The CDR3, as DNA: TGTGCCAGCAGTGAAACCCAGATGAACACTGAAGCTTTCTTT.